This T cell receptor beta chain emerged from a study of cytomegalovirus exposure and HLA in healthy donors. V lost 8 bases and J lost 6; bases outside the gene matches: 8. CDR1 is MGHDK, CDR2 SYGVNS, per germline. This CDR3 is 14 amino acids long. 13 Jbeta primers and 60 Vbeta primers were used for the PCR. Measured with immunoSEQ multiplex PCR; TCRdb has only the in-frame clones, and not every one. The sample has approximately 70,000 clones, 74% seen once. The table lists this clone with a few counts. No antigen is known for it. General study findings and limits: Cytomegalovirus-associated status was assigned to approximately 160 TCR beta chains. TCR beta chain V- and J-gene trimming was linked, in a later analysis, to a missense variant in DCLRE1C. Apparent HLA restriction characterized most CMV-associated TCR beta chains in a later analysis.

The sample was PBMCs. The receptor was derived from a woman in her sixties in good health and CMV-seropositive. The chain joins TRBV25-1 to TRBJ2-1, with TRBD2 matching 9 bases. CDR3 sequence: CASRAGGQSNEQFF. The CDR3 nucleotides are TGTGCCAGCCGCGCGGGAGGGCAAAGCAATGAGCAGTTCTTC.